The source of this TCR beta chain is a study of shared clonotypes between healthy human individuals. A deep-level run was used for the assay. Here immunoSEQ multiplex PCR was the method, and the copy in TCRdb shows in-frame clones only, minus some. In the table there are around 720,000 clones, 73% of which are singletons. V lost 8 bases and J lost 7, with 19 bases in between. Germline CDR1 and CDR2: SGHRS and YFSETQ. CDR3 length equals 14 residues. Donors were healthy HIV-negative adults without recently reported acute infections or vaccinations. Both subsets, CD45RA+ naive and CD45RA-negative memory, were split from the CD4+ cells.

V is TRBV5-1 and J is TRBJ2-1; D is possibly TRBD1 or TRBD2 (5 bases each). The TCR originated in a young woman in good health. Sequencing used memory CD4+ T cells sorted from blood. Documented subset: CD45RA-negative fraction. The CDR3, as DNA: TGCGCCAGTTCAACGGGGCCTCCCCTGAATGAGCAGTTCTTC. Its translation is CASSTGPPLNEQFF.